This entry lists 2 T cell receptor beta chains sequenced from one sample in a study of graft-versus-host responses after intestinal transplantation. The protocol was immunoSEQ multiplex PCR, while the TCRdb copy is restricted to in-frame clones and leaves out a portion. There are roughly 81,000 clones in the sample; around 84% occur only once, and approximately 0.84% lies in the top ten. These TCRs are of unknown antigen specificity. The sequencing used unstimulated CD4+ T cells sorted from spleen or lymph node cells, collected before intestinal transplant. All receptors derive from a human donor who received an intestinal transplant.

V gene TRBV9 combines with J gene TRBJ2-2; 8 bases fit TRBD2. V lost 0 bases and J lost 4; bases outside the gene matches: 2. The CDR3 covers 15 residues. Germline V lookup: CDR1 SGDLS, CDR2 YYNGEE. The CDR3 loop reads CASSVAGGRTGELFF. The CDR3, as DNA: TGTGCCAGCAGCGTAGCGGGGGGGCGCACCGGGGAGCTGTTTTTT.

This clone was observed a single time. Distinct nucleotide sequences in the sample also encode this CDR3. The chain links TRBV9 to TRBJ2-1, with D unresolved. In germline, CDR1 is SGDLS, CDR2 YYNGEE. The CDR3 is 13 amino acids. Trimming took 1 base from V and 4 from J, leaving 6 bases between them. CDR3 coding DNA: TGTGCCAGCAGCGTATCACAATACAATGAGCAGTTCTTC. As protein: CASSVSQYNEQFF.